This T cell receptor (beta chain) comes out of a study of T cells in Graves' hyperthyroidism and ophthalmopathy. Whole-study findings and limits: Through a model of 13 V-J features, ophthalmopathy was separated from stable hyperthyroidism.

Patients were aged 18 to 65, had disease duration under 2 months, and had newly diagnosed hyperthyroidism. This clonotype was counted at least ten times. What it binds is not known. Trimming took 2 bases from V and 3 from J; bases not matched to a gene: 5. Germline CDR1 and CDR2: SGHRS and YFSETQ. The CDR3 is 15 amino acids. Amplified TCR beta CDR3 regions came from RNA transcripts. HTBI primers were the set used in a first-round RT-PCR of the TCR CDR3. TCRdb redid the calling of the multiplex PCR reads with MiXCR, one entry per CDR3 protein. The sample lists some 350,000 distinct CDR3 sequences, around 25% occurring once.

The sample comprised blood. This receptor was identified in a man aged 45-60 years with Graves' hyperthyroidism. This rearrangement joins TRBV5-1 to TRBJ2-3; 8 bases agree with TRBD2. CDR3 bases: TGCGCCAGCAGCTTTGGAGCGGGAGAAACAGATACGCAGTATTTT. This codes for CASSFGAGETDTQYF.